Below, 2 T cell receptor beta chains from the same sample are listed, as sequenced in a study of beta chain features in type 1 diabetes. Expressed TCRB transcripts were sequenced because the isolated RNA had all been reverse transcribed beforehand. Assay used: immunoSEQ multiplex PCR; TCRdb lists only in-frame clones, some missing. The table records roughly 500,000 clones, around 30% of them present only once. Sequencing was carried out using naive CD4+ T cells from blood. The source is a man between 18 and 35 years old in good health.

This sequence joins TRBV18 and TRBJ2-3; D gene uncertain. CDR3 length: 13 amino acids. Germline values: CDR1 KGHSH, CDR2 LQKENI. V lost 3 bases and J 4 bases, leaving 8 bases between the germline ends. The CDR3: CASSPQVPDTQYF. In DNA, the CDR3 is TGTGCCAGCTCACCGCAGGTACCAGATACGCAGTATTTT.

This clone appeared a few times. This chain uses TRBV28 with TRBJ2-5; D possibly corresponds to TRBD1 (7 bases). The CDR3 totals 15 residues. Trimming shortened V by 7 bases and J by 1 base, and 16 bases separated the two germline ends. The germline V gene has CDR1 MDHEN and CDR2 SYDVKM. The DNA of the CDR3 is TGTGCCAGCACAACGGACAGGAGGGCCCAAGAGACCCAGTACTTC. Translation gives CASTTDRRAQETQYF.